Below, 23 T cell receptor beta chains from the same sample are listed, as sequenced in a study of T-cell memory formation after mild COVID-19. In TCRdb, the 5' RACE reads were re-called with MiXCR into one record per CDR3 protein. The table has under 400,000 distinct CDR3 sequences, 20% to 25% seen once. The sample consisted of PBMCs or a T cell subset sorted from them (not recorded which). These receptors were collected from an adult woman who had mild COVID-19 (a few samples of this study predate the infection). Cell type and time point are not known.

This clonotype was detected only a few times. The CDR3 region is CSVEGPGGSSTDTQYF. CDR3 nucleotides: TGCAGCGTTGAAGGGCCCGGGGGTTCTTCCACAGATACGCAGTATTTT. The rearrangement joins TRBV29-1 to TRBJ2-3, with D possibly matching TRBD2 (6 bases). The V end lost 1 base, the J end lost 2 bases, and 16 bases lay between the germline ends. Germline V gene lookup returns CDR1 SQVTM and CDR2 ANQGSEA. The CDR3 contains 16 residues.

The rearrangement links TRBV28 to TRBJ2-1, with D unresolved. V lost 2 bases, J lost 11 bases, and 4 bases lay in between. Looked up from germline, CDR1 is MDHEN and CDR2 is SYDVKM. The CDR3 length is 10 residues. Written as DNA, the CDR3 is TGTGCCAGCAGTTTAAGAAAGCAGTTCTTC. Translating gives CASSLRKQFF.

Here the CDR3 DNA reads TGCGCCAGCAGCCCTGATACAGGGGGGTGGGAGACCCAGTACTTC. It translates to CASSPDTGGWETQYF. The chain recombines TRBV4-3 with TRBJ2-5; 8 nucleotides align to TRBD1. The CDR3 extends over 15 amino acids. Looked up from germline, CDR1 is LGHNA and CDR2 is YSLEER. Trimming took 4 bases from V and 5 from J; bases not matched to a gene: 9.

The chain recombines TRBV30 with TRBJ1-5; 7 bases match TRBD1. The germline V gene encodes CDR1 GTSNPN and CDR2 SVGIG (reference sequence). The CDR3 totals 15 residues. Losses at the gene ends were 3 bases for V and 3 bases for J; bases not matched to a gene: 8. For the CDR3, the DNA is TGTGCCTGGAGAACCCCAGGGGGTGCCAATCAGCCCCAGCATTTT. Translated, it gives CAWRTPGGANQPQHF.

The chain combines TRBV24-1 with TRBJ2-3; D gene ambiguous. The germline CDR1 and CDR2 sequences are KGHDR and SFDVKD. Between the trimmed V and J ends, which lost 5 bases and 2 bases, there was a span of 10 bases. The length of the CDR3 is 14 residues. The DNA for the CDR3 is TGTGCCACCAGTGTAAACAGCCCCACAGATACGCAGTATTTT. It codes for CATSVNSPTDTQYF.

The CDR3, as DNA: TGTGCCAGCAGCGTTCGCGGGCAGGGCGGGTACAATGAGCAGTTCTTC. It specifies CASSVRGQGGYNEQFF. V and J are TRBV9 and TRBJ2-1, with D perhaps assigned TRBD1 or TRBD2 (5 bases each). The CDR3 length is 16 residues. Trimming left V 2 bases short and J 4 bases short, with 16 bases between. Germline V gene data show CDR1 as SGDLS and CDR2 as YYNGEE.

For the CDR3, the DNA is TGTGCCAGCAGCATATTACCCTCTATGAACACTGAAGCTTTCTTT. It codes for CASSILPSMNTEAFF. The chain recombines TRBV12-3 or TRBV12-4 with TRBJ1-1; the D is unclear. The CDR3 spans 15 residues. V was shortened by 6 bases and J by 0 bases, with 14 bases between the two germline ends.

This chain connects TRBV3-1 to TRBJ2-3; TRBD2 matches 11 bases. The germline CDR1 and CDR2 sequences are LGHDT and YNNKEL (reference sequence). The CDR3 is 15 residues long. V lost 4 bases, J lost 6 bases, and 6 bases stayed unmatched. DNA of the CDR3: TGTGCCAGCAGCCCCTCCGGGACTAGCGGCGATACGCAGTATTTT. Translating gives CASSPSGTSGDTQYF.

The chain has TRBV5-5 and TRBJ1-2; the match to TRBD1 covers 8 bases. V gave up 3 bases and J gave up 5 bases; unmatched junction bases: 12. The CDR3 is 16 residues long. The V gene's germline CDR1 is SGHKS and CDR2 YYEKEE (reference sequence). The CDR3 DNA reads as TGTGCCAGCAGCTCGGGTCCGCCAGGACAGGGTTATGGCTACACCTTC. It is translated as CASSSGPPGQGYGYTF.

This clonotype was counted a few times. The chain is built from TRBV4-3 and TRBJ2-5; TRBD2 matches 8 bases. V lost 0 bases to trimming and J lost 4 bases; unmatched junction nucleotides: 10. The CDR3 is made up of 17 amino acids. From germline, CDR1 is LGHNA and CDR2 YSLEER. CDR3 sequence reads: CASSQDREGGWGETQYF. CDR3 sequence (DNA): TGCGCCAGCAGCCAAGATCGGGAGGGAGGTTGGGGAGAGACCCAGTACTTC.

The V gene is TRBV6-4, the J gene TRBJ2-7; D is possibly TRBD1 (6 bases). Germline CDR1 reads MRHNA; CDR2 reads SNTAGT. There are 13 residues in the CDR3. V lost 8 bases to trimming and J lost 3 bases, with 14 bases between them. The CDR3 region is CASLGRGFYEQYF. The CDR3 region has the DNA TGTGCCAGCCTTGGCAGGGGATTCTACGAGCAGTACTTC.

The rearrangement uses TRBV7-9 and TRBJ2-3; 9 bases agree with TRBD2. The length of the CDR3 is 15 residues. Germline-derived CDR1 and CDR2 are SEHNR and FQNEAQ (reference sequence). The V segment lost 5 bases and the J segment 1 base; nucleotides outside the gene matches: 4. The chain's CDR3 is CASSQVAGGTDTQYF. The CDR3 DNA reads as TGTGCCAGCAGCCAAGTAGCGGGGGGCACAGATACGCAGTATTTT.

The J gene is TRBJ2-3, the V gene TRBV12-3 or TRBV12-4, with 9 positions matching TRBD1. Trimming took 5 bases from V and 1 from J; bases not matched to a gene: 4. The CDR3 spans 15 residues. CDR3 bases: TGTGCCAGCAGTGACCGGGACAGGGGCACAGATACGCAGTATTTT. Its protein product is CASSDRDRGTDTQYF.

This clonotype was observed a handful of times. For the CDR3, the DNA is TGTGCCAGCAGTTTTTCCGGCGGCGCAACCTATGGCTACACCTTC. Translating it yields CASSFSGGATYGYTF. V gene TRBV12-3 or TRBV12-4 combines with J gene TRBJ1-2; D unclear. This CDR3 is built from 15 residues. Deletions cut 3 bases from V and 4 bases from J, with 15 bases between.

A few counts support this clonotype. The rearrangement uses TRBV7-9 and TRBJ1-1; 7 bases are a match to TRBD1. V was clipped by 5 bases and J by 5 bases; unmatched bases: 11. CDR3 length: 15 residues. Germline values: CDR1 SEHNR, CDR2 FQNEAQ (reference sequence). CDR3 sequence reads: CASSSRQGLSTEAFF. The DNA of the CDR3 is TGTGCCAGCAGCAGCAGACAGGGCCTATCGACTGAAGCTTTCTTT.

This clonotype was seen a handful of times. The CDR3 spells CASSKGQNTGELFF. DNA for the CDR3: TGCGCCAGCAGCAAGGGACAGAACACCGGGGAGCTGTTTTTT. V usage is TRBV5-1 and J usage is TRBJ2-2; tentative D call: TRBD1 (6 bases). CDR1 and CDR2 from the germline V gene are SGHRS and YFSETQ. CDR3 length: 14 amino acids. The germline V and J ends were trimmed by 4 bases and 1 base, with 8 bases remaining between them.

This clonotype was observed a handful of times. V and J are TRBV5-4 and TRBJ2-7; 8 bases map to TRBD1. From germline, CDR1 is SGHNT and CDR2 YYREEE (reference sequence). CDR3 length: 14 residues. V trimming: 4 bases; J trimming: 4 bases; junction bases outside the gene matches: 7. CDR3 nucleotide sequence: TGTGCCAGCAGCCCCGGGTACAGGGGGTACGAGCAGTACTTC. Its translation is CASSPGYRGYEQYF.

About this clonotype: At one boundary the junction diverges from the germline segment, which might be a read error. The chain employs TRBV6-2 or TRBV6-3 and TRBJ1-5; D possibly corresponds to TRBD1 (5 bases). This CDR3 has 14 amino acids. Germline V CDR1 and CDR2: MNHEY, SVGEGT. The CDR3 DNA reads TGTGCCAGCAGCCTTCCGGGGGGAGGGCAGCCCCAGAATTTT. It codes for CASSLPGGGQPQNF.

This clonotype was seen a handful of times. The gene calls are TRBV5-1 and TRBJ2-5, with a possible D match to TRBD2 (5 bases). Germline CDR1 SGHRS, CDR2 YFSETQ. CDR3 size: 17 residues. Trimming shortened V by 0 bases and J by 0 bases, and 15 bases separated the two germline ends. CDR3 sequence (DNA): TGCGCCAGCAGCTTGGCCGGACTGGCTGGCTACCAAGAGACCCAGTACTTC. It is translated as CASSLAGLAGYQETQYF.

This clonotype was found a few times. The chain combines TRBV20-1 with TRBJ2-7; 7 bases map to TRBD1. Germline CDR1 reads DFQATT; CDR2 reads SNEGSKA (reference sequence). The CDR3 covers 12 residues. The ends lost 5 bases at V and 6 bases at J; junction bases unmatched: 7. The CDR3 loop is CSALQGRGEQYF. The CDR3 DNA reads as TGCAGTGCTCTACAGGGGAGAGGCGAGCAGTACTTC.

This clonotype was counted many times. The V and J genes are TRBV4-3 and TRBJ2-3; 9 nucleotides align to TRBD2. V gave up 0 bases and J gave up 3 bases; unmatched junction bases: 7. Germline assignment: CDR1 LGHNA and CDR2 YSLEER. The CDR3 has 17 amino acids. This chain's CDR3 is CASSQEKAGGPTDTQYF. The CDR3, as DNA: TGCGCCAGCAGCCAAGAGAAGGCGGGAGGGCCGACAGATACGCAGTATTTT.

This clonotype was seen many times. This rearrangement joins TRBV9 to TRBJ2-3, with 7 bases identical to TRBD1. V was clipped by 1 base and J by 1 base; unmatched bases: 6. Germline V CDR1 and CDR2: SGDLS, YYNGEE. This CDR3 has 16 amino acids. CDR3 coding DNA: TGTGCCAGCAGCGTAAACAGGGGTTCCGGCACAGATACGCAGTATTTT. Translated: CASSVNRGSGTDTQYF.

The chain employs TRBV29-1 and TRBJ1-2; TRBD1 agrees at 8 bases. CDR3 length equals 11 residues. CDR1 SQVTM and CDR2 ANQGSEA come from the germline V gene. V shed 7 bases and J 8 bases; nucleotides not matched to a gene: 6. This CDR3 is CSADRGGGYTF. The DNA of the CDR3 is TGCAGCGCCGACAGGGGCGGAGGCTACACCTTC.